Each of the 30 T cell receptor beta chains below was sequenced from the same sample in a study of blood T cell repertoires in COVID-19. Method: immunoSEQ multiplex PCR; TCRdb's copy keeps in-frame clones and lacks some. The sample yields 35,000 to 50,000 clones, nearly 70% seen once. The specimen sequenced was peripheral blood. These receptors originate from a man older than 75 with acute or convalescent COVID-19.

This CDR3 is CASSLLVENYGYTF. CDR3 DNA: TGCGCCAGCAGCTTGCTTGTGGAGAACTATGGCTACACCTTC. The chain couples TRBV5-1 to TRBJ1-2, with D unresolved. Germline lookup yields CDR1 SGHRS and CDR2 YFSETQ. The CDR3 length is 14 residues. Trimming cost V 1 base and J 2 bases, with 9 bases left between them. The full variable domain, completed using reference TRBV5-1 and TRBJ1-2, is KAGVTQTPRYLIKTRGQQVTLSCSPISGHRSVSWYQQTPGQGLQFLFEYFSETQRNKGNFPGRFSGRQFSNSRSEMNVSTLELGDSALYLCASSLLVENYGYTFGSGTRLTVV.

This clone was counted only a few times. V is TRBV7-3 and J is TRBJ1-3; D possibly corresponds to TRBD1 (6 bases). Germline assignment: CDR1 SGHTA and CDR2 FQGTGA. V was clipped by 4 bases and J by 0 bases, with 13 bases between them. The CDR3 totals 16 residues. The CDR3 here is CASSWPGTSSGNTIYF. The CDR3 bases are TGTGCCAGCAGCTGGCCTGGGACATCCTCTGGAAACACCATATATTTT.

This clone was observed once. The chain carries TRBV3-1 (or the pseudogene TRBV3-2) and TRBJ2-7, with 10 nucleotides matching TRBD1. The junction had 3 bases not matched to a gene; V was cut back by 3 bases and J by 4 bases. Germline V gene sequence: CDR1 LGHDT, CDR2 YNNKEL (reference sequence). CDR3 length equals 14 residues. The CDR3 protein is CASSQRGQGYEQYF. Written as DNA, the CDR3 is TGTGCCAGCAGCCAGAGGGGACAGGGGTACGAGCAGTACTTC.

V usage is TRBV5-6 and J usage is TRBJ2-7, with 10 bases identical to TRBD1. The V and J ends lost 1 base and 3 bases, in that order; junction bases with no gene match: 4. CDR3 length equals 15 residues. Per the germline V gene, CDR1 is SGHDT and CDR2 is YYEEEE. The CDR3 nucleotides are TGTGCCAGCAGCTTGTTGGGACAGGGGATCTACGAGCAGTACTTC. This gives the protein CASSLLGQGIYEQYF.

V gene TRBV7-7 combines with J gene TRBJ2-3, with TRBD2 matching over 9 bases. This CDR3 is built from 15 residues. V was pared by 0 bases and J by 4 bases, with 2 bases of the junction left unmatched. Germline V gene sequence: CDR1 SSHAT, CDR2 FNYEAQ (reference sequence). The DNA for the CDR3 is TGTGCCAGCAGCTTAGCTAGCGGGAGCTCAGATACGCAGTATTTT. Translation gives CASSLASGSSDTQYF.

This sequence joins TRBV19 and TRBJ2-3; D is perhaps TRBD2 (6 bases). Trimming removed 4 bases from V and 8 bases from J, with 16 bases in between. This CDR3 spans 14 amino acids. Germline CDR1 LNHDA, CDR2 SQIVND (reference sequence). CDR3 protein: CASSSSGQVSTQYF. Here the CDR3 DNA reads TGTGCCAGTAGTAGTAGCGGCCAAGTTAGTACGCAGTATTTT.

There are a few counts of this clone. The chain joins TRBV27 to TRBJ1-1; the match to TRBD1 covers 8 bases. This CDR3 has 12 amino acids. Germline trimming cut 6 bases from V and 10 bases from J; bases unmatched to any gene: 7. Germline CDR1 reads MNHEY; CDR2 reads SMNVEV (reference sequence). CDR3 sequence (DNA): TGTGCCAGCAGGGCGGACAGGGAGGTAGCTTTCTTT. Translating it yields CASRADREVAFF.

The gene calls are TRBV29-1 and TRBJ2-7; weak D call: TRBD2 (6 bases). Deletions cut 6 bases from V and 1 base from J, with 10 bases between. The CDR3 totals 12 residues. Per germline, CDR1 SQVTM and CDR2 ANQGSEA. CDR3 nucleotide sequence: TGCAGCGTCGCCGGGAGTTCCTACGAGCAGTACTTC. Translated, it gives CSVAGSSYEQYF.

Notes on this clone: One junction end does not reproduce the germline sequence, and a read error may be involved. The chain employs TRBV5-8 and TRBJ2-3, with D perhaps being TRBD1 or TRBD2 (6 bases each). Germline V gene data show CDR1 as SGHTS and CDR2 as YDEGEE. The CDR3 is 15 residues long. The CDR3 protein is CASSLGGHRTDTQYF. CDR3 sequence (DNA): TGTGCCAGCAGTTTGGGGGGACACCGCACAGATACGCAGTATTTT.

The chain combines TRBV7-8 with TRBJ1-5; D gene unclear. Trimming pared 4 bases from V and 4 bases from J, leaving 11 bases between. The CDR3 sequence is 14 residues long. Germline CDR1 SGHVS, CDR2 FQNEAQ. The CDR3 bases are TGTGCCAGCAGCTCCACAAGGGAGAATCAGCCCCAGCATTTT. Translating it yields CASSSTRENQPQHF.

The DNA of the CDR3 is TGCAGCGTTGAACAGGGCATGAACACTGAAGCTTTCTTT. As protein: CSVEQGMNTEAFF. V and J are TRBV29-1 and TRBJ1-1, with a tentative D call TRBD1 (5 bases). CDR1 is SQVTM and CDR2 is ANQGSEA in the germline V gene. The V end lost 2 bases, the J end lost 0 bases, and 7 bases lay between the germline ends. This CDR3 contains 13 residues.

For the CDR3, the DNA is TGCGCCAGCAGCTTGGTTTCGGGGGGGAACACTGAAGCTTTCTTT. Residues: CASSLVSGGNTEAFF. This chain connects TRBV5-1 to TRBJ1-1; tentatively, D is TRBD1 (5 bases). Trimming stripped 0 bases from V and 1 base from J, with 10 bases between. Germline CDR1 reads SGHRS; CDR2 reads YFSETQ. The length of the CDR3 is 15 residues.

The V call is TRBV9, the J call TRBJ2-5; D is undetermined. The germline V and J ends were trimmed by 0 bases and 1 base, with 4 bases remaining between them. This CDR3 has 13 residues. CDR1 is SGDLS, CDR2 YYNGEE, per germline. DNA for the CDR3: TGTGCCAGCAGCGTAGCTACCCAAGAGACCCAGTACTTC. Encoded protein: CASSVATQETQYF.

By its share, this clone is medium-sized (0.01 to 0.1%). The V call is TRBV27, the J call TRBJ1-1; no firm D call. Trimming pared 2 bases from V and 0 bases from J, leaving 7 bases between. Germline V lookup: CDR1 MNHEY, CDR2 SMNVEV (reference sequence). The CDR3 length is 14 residues. The CDR3 DNA sequence: TGTGCCAGCAGTTTAGGAGCTATGAACACTGAAGCTTTCTTT. Its translation is CASSLGAMNTEAFF.

The chain uses TRBV10-3 and TRBJ1-2; D is perhaps TRBD1 (6 bases). This CDR3 is built from 15 residues. Germline values: CDR1 ENHRY, CDR2 SYGVKD. The V end lost 2 bases, the J end lost 5 bases, and 15 bases lay between the germline ends. Here the CDR3 reads CAISEPGGAEYGYTF. The DNA of the CDR3 is TGTGCCATCAGTGAGCCGGGGGGGGCTGAGTATGGCTACACCTTC.

This chain connects TRBV27 to TRBJ1-2; D is perhaps TRBD1 (5 bases). This CDR3 is built from 18 residues. Trimming removed 5 bases at V and 3 bases at J, with 25 bases between. Looked up from germline, CDR1 is MNHEY and CDR2 is SMNVEV (reference sequence). CDR3 coding DNA: TGTGCCAGCAGTCTGACGAGACGGGACTTCACAGCCGACTATGGCTACACCTTC. Residues: CASSLTRRDFTADYGYTF.

The genes are TRBV19 and TRBJ2-5; D is ambiguous. The germline V gene has CDR1 LNHDA and CDR2 SQIVND (reference sequence). Trimming left V 1 base short and J 2 bases short, with 5 bases between. The CDR3 loop spans 13 amino acids. The CDR3 loop is CASSIGVQETQYF. In DNA, the CDR3 is TGTGCCAGTAGTATAGGTGTACAAGAGACCCAGTACTTC.

Only a few counts were recorded for this clone. The V call is TRBV29-1, the J call TRBJ2-1; 8 nucleotides agree with TRBD2. CDR1 and CDR2 from the germline V gene are SQVTM and ANQGSEA. V was pared by 8 bases and J by 5 bases, with 8 bases of the junction left unmatched. The CDR3 is made up of 13 amino acids. Here the CDR3 DNA reads TGCAGCTCTGGACTAGCCACGGACAATGAGCAGTTCTTC. Translation: CSSGLATDNEQFF.

V is TRBV12-3 or TRBV12-4 and J is TRBJ1-4; 10 positions match TRBD1. The CDR3 has 13 residues. V lost 1 base, J lost 13 bases, and 3 bases stayed unmatched. This chain's CDR3 is CASSLGGDRGLFF. CDR3 coding DNA: TGTGCCAGCAGTTTAGGGGGGGACAGGGGACTGTTTTTT.

This clone has more than one count but fewer than ten. The V call is TRBV6-5, the J call TRBJ1-2, with D perhaps matching TRBD1 (5 bases). V gave up 5 bases and J gave up 1 base, with 11 bases separating them. Germline V CDR1 and CDR2: MNHEY, SVGAGI. This CDR3 is 14 amino acids long. The CDR3 region has the DNA TGTGCCAGCAGTAACAGGATTGATAACTATGGCTACACCTTC. This encodes CASSNRIDNYGYTF.

The V and J genes are TRBV29-1 and TRBJ2-2; D gene uncertain. Trimming shortened V by 4 bases and J by 3 bases, and 3 bases separated the two germline ends. Germline lookup yields CDR1 SQVTM and CDR2 ANQGSEA. This CDR3 contains 11 residues. CDR3 in DNA: TGCAGCGTTGCTGACACCGGGGAGCTGTTTTTT. Translation gives CSVADTGELFF.

J is TRBJ2-7 and V is TRBV10-1; maybe TRBD1 (6 bases). Germline loops: CDR1 WNHNN, CDR2 SYGVQD (reference sequence). V lost 3 bases to trimming and J lost 3 bases, with 12 bases between them. The CDR3 is made up of 14 amino acids. This chain's CDR3 is CASSEGTSYYEQYF. The CDR3 DNA reads as TGCGCCAGCAGTGAAGGGACAAGCTACTACGAGCAGTACTTC.

This clone has a handful of counts. This chain uses TRBV6-1 with TRBJ2-1; tentative D call: TRBD2 (6 bases). Germline assignment: CDR1 MNHNS and CDR2 SASEGT. The V gene lost 2 bases and the J gene lost 6 bases, with 14 bases spanning the gap. The CDR3 has 15 amino acids. DNA of the CDR3: TGTGCCAGCAGTGAACAAGTCCGGGGGACCAATGAGCAGTTCTTC. The encoded protein is CASSEQVRGTNEQFF.

This clone was seen just once. The junction departs from the called germline gene at one end, perhaps through a read error. Distinct nucleotide sequences in the sample also encode this CDR3. The chain employs TRBV15 and TRBJ1-6, with 7 bases that match TRBD1. This CDR3 contains 15 residues. The germline V gene has CDR1 LNHNV and CDR2 YYDKDF (reference sequence). The CDR3 sequence is CATSPHRQGGSPLHF. CDR3 DNA sequence: TGTGCCACCAGCCCCCATAGACAGGGAGGTTCACCTCTCCACTTT.

The chain joins TRBV18 to TRBJ1-2; D might be TRBD1 (5 bases). The CDR3 has 14 residues. Trimming cost V 3 bases and J 7 bases, with 15 bases left between them. Looked up from germline, CDR1 is KGHSH and CDR2 is LQKENI. For the CDR3, the DNA is TGTGCCAGCTCACCCGGGGCGGGGAGAAGTGGCTACACCTTC. It is translated as CASSPGAGRSGYTF.

V is TRBV6-5 and J is TRBJ1-2; D call uncertain. From germline, CDR1 is MNHEY and CDR2 SVGAGI. There are 14 residues in the CDR3. Trimming left V 0 bases short and J 4 bases short, with 9 bases between. Written as DNA, the CDR3 is TGTGCCAGCAGTTACTCCCCAGAAGTCTATGGCTACACCTTC. It specifies CASSYSPEVYGYTF.

In this sample, this clone turned up many times. The chain recombines TRBV6-6 with TRBJ2-5, with no clear D. With 7 bases removed from V and 5 bases from J, the gap between germline ends came to 14 bases. Germline CDR1 and CDR2: MNHNY and SVGAGI (reference sequence). This CDR3 is 13 amino acids long. The CDR3 DNA follows: TGTGCCAGCATGGTCGCTAGTGGGGAGACCCAGTACTTC. This sequence encodes CASMVASGETQYF.

The gene calls are TRBV9 and TRBJ1-1; TRBD1 agrees at 8 bases. The ends lost 3 bases at V and 7 bases at J; junction bases unmatched: 2. This CDR3 contains 12 residues. Germline-derived CDR1 and CDR2 are SGDLS and YYNGEE. The CDR3 is CASSATGGEAFF. The CDR3 bases are TGTGCCAGCAGCGCCACAGGGGGTGAAGCTTTCTTT.

The chain carries TRBV5-4 and TRBJ1-1, with D possibly matching TRBD1 (6 bases). Germline CDR1 reads SGHNT; CDR2 reads YYREEE (reference sequence). The CDR3 consists of 14 residues. Trimming took off 3 bases at V and 4 bases at J, with 13 bases between the two ends. The CDR3 loop reads CASSWKGGATEAFF. Here the CDR3 DNA reads TGTGCCAGCAGCTGGAAGGGGGGGGCCACTGAAGCTTTCTTT.

In this sample, this clone turned up a few times. The gene calls are TRBV15 and TRBJ1-1; D remains ambiguous. CDR3 length: 12 residues. V was clipped by 5 bases and J by 3 bases, with 7 bases between them. Germline V gene sequence: CDR1 LNHNV, CDR2 YYDKDF (reference sequence). In nucleotides, the CDR3 is TGTGCCACCAGCCAGATCGACACTGAAGCTTTCTTT. The encoded protein is CATSQIDTEAFF.